Below, 6 T cell receptor beta chains from the same sample are listed, as sequenced in a study of CD8 T cells in Susac syndrome. The RNA, about 0.5 to 1 ug, was put through reverse transcription using random hexamers. TCRdb processed the immunoSEQ multiplex PCR reads anew with MiXCR; each CDR3 protein has one entry. The sample has 100,000 or so distinct CDR3 sequences; over 90% are singletons. The sequenced sample was CD4+ T cells from PBMCs. These receptors originate from a human donor in good health.

This chain joins TRBV7-9 and TRBJ1-1; 7 bases are shared with TRBD1. Per the germline V gene, CDR1 is SEHNR and CDR2 is FQNEAQ (reference sequence). This CDR3 is built from 14 residues. The ends lost 7 bases at V and 0 bases at J; junction bases unmatched: 5. The CDR3 loop reads CASIPGQMNTEAFF. The CDR3 bases are TGTGCCAGCATCCCGGGACAGATGAACACTGAAGCTTTCTTT.

J is TRBJ2-7 and V is TRBV11-2, with TRBD1 identical over 9 bases. Germline CDR1 SGHAT, CDR2 FQNNGV. This CDR3 contains 20 residues. V dropped 1 base and J dropped 4; count of bases not matched to a gene: 20. The CDR3 loop reads CASSLGVGVPGTGKSYEQYF. The CDR3 DNA reads TGTGCCAGCAGCTTAGGAGTGGGGGTCCCCGGGACAGGGAAGTCGTACGAGCAGTACTTC. Full variable domain (remainder filled in from reference TRBV11-2 and TRBJ2-7): EAGVAQSPRYKIIEKRQSVAFWCNPISGHATLYWYQQILGQGPKLLIQFQNNGVVDDSQLPKDRFSAERLKGVDSTLKIQPAKLEDSAVYLCASSLGVGVPGTGKSYEQYFGPGTRLTVT.

In nucleotides, the CDR3 is TGTGCCAGCAGCGACAGGGGGTTGGGGCCCCAGCATTTT. Its protein is CASSDRGLGPQHF. The J gene is TRBJ1-5, the V gene TRBV2; TRBD1 matches at 9 bases. Unmatched junction bases numbered 6, after V lost 6 bases and J lost 9 bases. From germline, CDR1 is SNHLY and CDR2 FYNNEI. The CDR3 is 13 residues long.

The chain uses TRBV29-1 and TRBJ2-5; TRBD2 aligns across 7 bases. The CDR3 runs to 13 residues. CDR1 is SQVTM, CDR2 ANQGSEA, per germline. V was pared by 4 bases and J by 2 bases, with 4 bases of the junction left unmatched. For the CDR3, the DNA is TGCAGCGTTGGGCTAGCGGTTCAAGAGACCCAGTACTTC. As protein: CSVGLAVQETQYF.

The chain uses TRBV29-1 and TRBJ2-7; possibly TRBD1 for D (5 bases). The V gene lost 5 bases and the J gene lost 4 bases, with 15 bases spanning the gap. Per germline, CDR1 SQVTM and CDR2 ANQGSEA. The CDR3 runs to 13 residues. The CDR3 nucleotides read TGCAGCGTTCAGTTTCAAGGGGTGTACGAGCAGTACTTC. This codes for CSVQFQGVYEQYF.

The chain's CDR3 is CSAKGSGNTIYF. The CDR3 nucleotides read TGCAGCGCTAAGGGCTCTGGAAACACCATATATTTT. The chain combines TRBV29-1 with TRBJ1-3, with no clear D. V lost 7 bases and J lost 0, with 7 bases in between. This CDR3 spans 12 amino acids. Germline lookup yields CDR1 SQVTM and CDR2 ANQGSEA.